This TCR beta chain was profiled in a study of blood T cell repertoires in COVID-19. Germline V gives CDR1 LNHDA, CDR2 SQIVND (reference sequence). Trimming cost V 4 bases and J 6 bases; bases outside gene matches: 12. CDR3 length equals 16 residues. The method was immunoSEQ multiplex PCR; TCRdb's version includes in-frame clones alone and lacks a portion of them. The repertoire includes roughly 94,000 clones, 75% to 85% of them detected once, and 20% to 25% sits in the top ten. This TCR came from a man in his sixties with acute or convalescent COVID-19. The rearrangement uses TRBV19 and TRBJ2-1, with 7 bases matching TRBD1. The sample comprised peripheral blood. The CDR3 region is CASSKRRQGPINEQFF. Written as DNA, the CDR3 is TGTGCCAGTAGTAAAAGACGACAGGGACCGATCAATGAGCAGTTCTTC.